Below, one T cell receptor (beta chain) is given with its context. This sample was included in a study of blood T cell repertoires in COVID-19. Germline V gene data show CDR1 as MNHEY and CDR2 as SMNVEV (reference sequence). CDR3 length equals 15 residues. The V end lost 7 bases, the J end lost 4 bases, and 20 bases lay between the germline ends. Using immunoSEQ multiplex PCR, the repertoire was profiled, and TCRdb retains in-frame clones only, with some absent. The table has under 300,000 clones, around 80% seen once. This receptor was taken from a woman aged 18-30 years with acute or convalescent COVID-19. The sequenced sample consisted of peripheral blood. The chain recombines TRBV27 with TRBJ2-7, with a possible D match to TRBD1 (6 bases). The CDR3 bases are TGTGCCAGCACTCCGGCAGGGGTCGGATTTTACGAGCAGTACTTC. Its translation is CASTPAGVGFYEQYF.